Listed here are 3 T cell receptor beta chains from one sample, sequenced in a study of graft-versus-host responses after intestinal transplantation. Clones were sequenced by immunoSEQ multiplex PCR, and TCRdb holds only the in-frame ones, with some missing. The sample contains 84,000 or so clones, around 86% of which appear only once. No antigen is known for these receptors. Source: unstimulated CD8+ T cells sorted from spleen or lymph node cells, taken before transplant. These TCRs come from a human donor who was the organ donor for an intestinal transplant.

The chain links TRBV4-2 to TRBJ1-1, with D unresolved. From germline, CDR1 is LGHNA and CDR2 YNFKEQ. The length of the CDR3 is 16 residues. Trimming took off 0 bases at V and 10 bases at J, with 21 bases between the two ends. CDR3 sequence: CASSQEVGTGRSAAFF. The CDR3 DNA is TGTGCCAGCAGCCAAGAGGTCGGAACTGGGCGGTCCGCAGCTTTCTTT.

V and J are TRBV30 and TRBJ2-3; 11 bases line up with TRBD2. The CDR3 totals 13 residues. After removal of 5 bases from V and 9 bases from J, the junction contained 7 bases not matched to a gene. The germline CDR1 and CDR2 sequences are GTSNPN and SVGIG (reference sequence). This chain's CDR3 is CAWRLAGTLTQYF. For the CDR3, the DNA is TGTGCCTGGCGACTAGCGGGGACGCTCACGCAGTATTTT.

V usage is TRBV2 and J usage is TRBJ1-4; the D gene is possibly TRBD1 (5 bases). The V end was cut by 2 bases, the J end by 8 bases, with 12 bases between. The CDR3 length is 14 residues. Germline assignment: CDR1 SNHLY and CDR2 FYNNEI. The CDR3 protein is CASSEQGGREKLFF. CDR3 DNA: TGTGCCAGCAGTGAACAGGGAGGTCGGGAAAAACTGTTTTTT.